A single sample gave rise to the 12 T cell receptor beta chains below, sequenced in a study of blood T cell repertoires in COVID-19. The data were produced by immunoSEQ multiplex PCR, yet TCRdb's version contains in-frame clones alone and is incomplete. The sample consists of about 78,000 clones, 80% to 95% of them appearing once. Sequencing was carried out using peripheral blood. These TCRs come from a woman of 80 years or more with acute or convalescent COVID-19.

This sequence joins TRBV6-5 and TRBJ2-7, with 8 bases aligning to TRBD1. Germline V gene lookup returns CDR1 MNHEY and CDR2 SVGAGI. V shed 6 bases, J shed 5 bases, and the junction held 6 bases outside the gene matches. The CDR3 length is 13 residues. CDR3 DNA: TGTGCCAGCAGAAGACAGGGGTCCCACGAGCAGTACTTC. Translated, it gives CASRRQGSHEQYF.

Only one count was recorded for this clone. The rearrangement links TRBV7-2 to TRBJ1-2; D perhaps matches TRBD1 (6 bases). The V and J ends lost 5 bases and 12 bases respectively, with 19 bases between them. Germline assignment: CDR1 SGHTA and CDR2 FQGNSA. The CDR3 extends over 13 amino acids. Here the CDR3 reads CASSPKGRGINTF. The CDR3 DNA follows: TGTGCCAGCAGCCCAAAGGGGAGGGGGATAAACACCTTC.

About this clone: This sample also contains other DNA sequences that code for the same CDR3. For the CDR3, the DNA is TGTGCCAGCTCACCCAAGGGGAGCACAGATACGCAGTATTTT. It specifies CASSPKGSTDTQYF. J is TRBJ2-3 and V is TRBV18; perhaps TRBD1 as D (5 bases). Germline V gene sequence: CDR1 KGHSH, CDR2 LQKENI. This CDR3 spans 14 amino acids. V lost 3 bases and J 0 bases, leaving 7 bases between the germline ends. The full variable domain, in which reference TRBV18 and TRBJ2-3 provide the parts outside the CDR3, is NAGVMQNPRHLVRRRGQEARLRCSPMKGHSHVYWYRQLPEEGLKFMVYLQKENIIDESGMPKERFSAEFPKEGPSILRIQQVVRGDSAAYFCASSPKGSTDTQYFGPGTRLTVL.

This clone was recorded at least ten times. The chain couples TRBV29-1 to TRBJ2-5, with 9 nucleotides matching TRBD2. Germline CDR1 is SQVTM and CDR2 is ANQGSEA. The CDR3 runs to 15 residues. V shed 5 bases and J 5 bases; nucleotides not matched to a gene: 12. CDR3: CSVRERGAPDETQYF. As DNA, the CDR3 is TGCAGCGTTCGGGAGCGGGGGGCGCCGGACGAGACCCAGTACTTC.

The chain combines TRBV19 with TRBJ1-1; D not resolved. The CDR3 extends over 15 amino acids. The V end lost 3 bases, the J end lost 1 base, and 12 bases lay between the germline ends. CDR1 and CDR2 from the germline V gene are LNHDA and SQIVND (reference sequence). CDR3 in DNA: TGTGCCAGTAGTATTCGATCCAGGCAGAACACTGAAGCTTTCTTT. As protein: CASSIRSRQNTEAFF.

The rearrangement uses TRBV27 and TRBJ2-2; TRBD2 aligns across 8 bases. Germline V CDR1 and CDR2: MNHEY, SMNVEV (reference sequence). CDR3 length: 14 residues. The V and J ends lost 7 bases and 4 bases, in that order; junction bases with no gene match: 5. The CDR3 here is CASNPAGVTGELFF. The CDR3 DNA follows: TGTGCCAGCAATCCAGCGGGAGTCACCGGGGAGCTGTTTTTT.

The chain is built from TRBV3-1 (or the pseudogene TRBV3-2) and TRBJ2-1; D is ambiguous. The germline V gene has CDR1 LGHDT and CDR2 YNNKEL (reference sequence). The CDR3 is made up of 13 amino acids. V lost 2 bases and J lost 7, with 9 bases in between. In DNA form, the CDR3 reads TGTGCCAGCAGCCAAATTGGCAGGAATGAGCAGTTCTTC. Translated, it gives CASSQIGRNEQFF.

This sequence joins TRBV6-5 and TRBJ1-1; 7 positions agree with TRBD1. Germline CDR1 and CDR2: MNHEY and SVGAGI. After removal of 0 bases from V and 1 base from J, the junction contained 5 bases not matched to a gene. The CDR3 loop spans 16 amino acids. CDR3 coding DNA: TGTGCCAGCAGTTACTCGGGACAGAAAAGGAACACTGAAGCTTTCTTT. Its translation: CASSYSGQKRNTEAFF.

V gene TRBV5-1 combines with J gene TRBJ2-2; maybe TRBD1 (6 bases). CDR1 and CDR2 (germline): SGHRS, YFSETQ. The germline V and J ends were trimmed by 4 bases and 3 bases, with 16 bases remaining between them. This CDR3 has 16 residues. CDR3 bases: TGCGCCAGCAGCCAAAAAGACAGGACGTACACCGGGGAGCTGTTTTTT. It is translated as CASSQKDRTYTGELFF.

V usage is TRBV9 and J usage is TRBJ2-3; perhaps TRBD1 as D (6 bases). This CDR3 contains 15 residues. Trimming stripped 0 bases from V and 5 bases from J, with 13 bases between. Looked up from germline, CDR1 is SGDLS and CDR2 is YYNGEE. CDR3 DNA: TGTGCCAGCAGCGTAGTGGCAGGGGCTGGAGATACGCAGTATTTT. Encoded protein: CASSVVAGAGDTQYF.

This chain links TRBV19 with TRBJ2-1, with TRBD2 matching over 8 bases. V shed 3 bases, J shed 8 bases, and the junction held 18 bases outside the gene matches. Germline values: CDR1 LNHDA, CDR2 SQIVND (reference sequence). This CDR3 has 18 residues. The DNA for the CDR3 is TGTGCCAGTAGTATGGGTGCCTATAGCGGGAAACCCACAGATGAGCAGTTCTTC. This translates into CASSMGAYSGKPTDEQFF.

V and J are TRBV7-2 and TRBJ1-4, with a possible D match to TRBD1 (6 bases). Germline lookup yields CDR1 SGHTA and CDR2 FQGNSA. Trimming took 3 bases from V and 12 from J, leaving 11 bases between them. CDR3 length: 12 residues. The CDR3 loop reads CASSFQGTELFF. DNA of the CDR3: TGTGCCAGCAGCTTCCAGGGGACGGAACTGTTTTTT.